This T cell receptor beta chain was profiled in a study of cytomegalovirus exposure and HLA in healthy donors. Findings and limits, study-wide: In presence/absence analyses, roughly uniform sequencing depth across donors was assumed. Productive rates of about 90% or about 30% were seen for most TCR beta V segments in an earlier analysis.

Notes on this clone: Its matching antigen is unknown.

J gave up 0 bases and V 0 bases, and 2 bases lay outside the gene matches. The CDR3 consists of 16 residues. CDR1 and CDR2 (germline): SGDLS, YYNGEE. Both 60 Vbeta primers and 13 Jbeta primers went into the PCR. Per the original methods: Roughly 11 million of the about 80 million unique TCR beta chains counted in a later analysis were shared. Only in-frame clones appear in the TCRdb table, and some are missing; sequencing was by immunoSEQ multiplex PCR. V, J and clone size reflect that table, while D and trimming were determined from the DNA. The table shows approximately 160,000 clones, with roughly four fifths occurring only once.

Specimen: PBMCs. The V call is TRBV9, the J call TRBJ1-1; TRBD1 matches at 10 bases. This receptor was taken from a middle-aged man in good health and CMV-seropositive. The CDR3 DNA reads TGTGCCAGCAGCGTAGCGGACAGGGGGATGAACACTGAAGCTTTCTTT. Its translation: CASSVADRGMNTEAFF.